This TCR beta chain was sequenced for a study of blood T cell repertoires in COVID-19. Study-wide background: Researchers got acute and convalescent COVID-19 samples from the United States, Italy and Spain. The analysed material was cDNA or gDNA that came from T cells, B-cell-depleted T cells, or PBMCs.

Method: immunoSEQ multiplex PCR; TCRdb's copy keeps in-frame clones and lacks some. The sample lists approximately 160,000 clones, more than 75% seen once, with 0.55% to 0.6% in the top ten. Germline CDR1 is SGHTA and CDR2 is FQGTGA. With 6 bases removed from V and 11 bases from J, the gap between germline ends came to 18 bases. The CDR3 is made up of 13 amino acids. V usage is TRBV7-3 and J usage is TRBJ2-3; D perhaps matches TRBD2 (6 bases). This TCR was sampled from a man aged 60 to 69 with COVID-19, enrolled during active disease. Sequencing was performed on peripheral blood. The CDR3 spells CASSYREFTLQYF. The CDR3 DNA is TGTGCCAGCAGTTATCGGGAGTTCACCCTGCAGTATTTT.